This T cell receptor beta chain was recorded in a study of shared clonotypes between healthy human individuals. CD45RO-negative, CCR7-positively selected cells formed the naive CD8 fraction, excluding terminally differentiated effector memory CD45RA+ cells. The table came from immunoSEQ multiplex PCR; TCRdb's copy has only in-frame clones and leaves some out. The sample includes just over 2,000,000 clones, approximately 95% of them seen just once. Material for sequencing was naive CD8+ T cells sorted from blood. This sequence originates from a young man in good health.

Here the CDR3 DNA reads TGTGCCAGCAGCCAAACATCAGGCCTGCCGAACTACGAGCAGTACTTC. Translating gives CASSQTSGLPNYEQYF. The V gene is TRBV14, the J gene TRBJ2-7; no reliable D call. Trimming took off 2 bases at V and 3 bases at J, with 17 bases between the two ends. There are 16 residues in the CDR3. CDR1 is SGHDN, CDR2 FVKESK, per germline. Full variable domain (outside the CDR3, taken from reference TRBV14 and TRBJ2-7): EAGVTQFPSHSVIEKGQTVTLRCDPISGHDNLYWYRRVMGKEIKFLLHFVKESKQDESGMPNNRFLAERTGGTYSTLKVQPAELEDSGVYFCASSQTSGLPNYEQYFGPGTRLTVT.